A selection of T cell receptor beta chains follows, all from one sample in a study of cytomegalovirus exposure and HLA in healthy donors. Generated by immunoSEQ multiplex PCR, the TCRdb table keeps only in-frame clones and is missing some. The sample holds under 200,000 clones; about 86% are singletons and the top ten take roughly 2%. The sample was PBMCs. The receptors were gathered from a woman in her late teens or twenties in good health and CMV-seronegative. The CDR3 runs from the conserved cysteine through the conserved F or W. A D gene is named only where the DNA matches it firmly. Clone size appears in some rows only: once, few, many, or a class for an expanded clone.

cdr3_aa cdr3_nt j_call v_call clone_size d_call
CASQEPGNTIYF TGTGCCAGCCAGGAACCTGGAAACACCATATATTTT TRBJ1-3 TRBV2 NA NA
CASSSRWGEQETQYF TGTGCCAGCAGTTCCAGATGGGGCGAACAAGAGACCCAGTACTTC TRBJ2-5 TRBV27 NA NA
CASSLRGTSGSWGSYEQYF TGTGCCAGCAGTTTGCGGGGGACTAGCGGGAGTTGGGGCAGCTACGAGCAGTACTTC TRBJ2-7 TRBV27 NA TRBD2
CASSKHRVEVPQHF TGTGCCAGCAGCAAACACCGTGTAGAGGTCCCCCAGCATTTT TRBJ1-5 TRBV21-1 NA NA
CASSRDRGADYGYTF TGTGCCAGTAGTAGGGACAGGGGGGCTGACTATGGCTACACCTTC TRBJ1-2 TRBV19 once TRBD1
CATSRQLPTSLSGYTQYF TGTGCCACCAGCAGACAACTCCCGACTAGCCTATCGGGATATACGCAGTATTTT TRBJ2-3 TRBV15 NA TRBD2
CATRPAGENTGELFF TGTGCCACCCGTCCTGCGGGGGAGAACACCGGGGAGCTGTTTTTT TRBJ2-2 TRBV15 NA TRBD2
CASREGQEGQFF TGCGCCAGCAGGGAAGGACAGGAGGGACAGTTCTTC TRBJ2-1 TRBV5-1 NA NA
CASSSPGQVWRSTKNIQYF TGTGCCAGCAGTTCTCCGGGACAGGTTTGGCGCTCAACCAAAAACATTCAGTACTTC TRBJ2-4 TRBV28 NA TRBD1
CASSNRDRAYEQYF TGTGCCAGCAGTAACCGGGACAGGGCCTACGAGCAGTACTTC TRBJ2-7 TRBV28 NA TRBD1
CASSYGTANTEAFF TGCGCCAGCAGCTACGGGACAGCAAACACTGAAGCTTTCTTT TRBJ1-1 TRBV5-1 NA TRBD1
CASSLGLDRANEQFF TGCGCCAGCAGCTTGGGGCTCGACAGGGCCAATGAGCAGTTCTTC TRBJ2-1 TRBV5-1 NA TRBD1
CASTPRGTSGGYQETQYF TGTGCCAGCACCCCTAGGGGGACTAGCGGGGGATACCAAGAGACCCAGTACTTC TRBJ2-5 TRBV7-6 NA TRBD2
CASTSTGQPQHF TGTGCCAGCACCTCGACTGGTCAGCCCCAGCATTTT TRBJ1-5 TRBV2 few NA
CASSSRTGNQPQHF TGTGCCAGCAGCTCCCGGACAGGTAATCAGCCCCAGCATTTT TRBJ1-5 TRBV7-9 NA TRBD1
CASSQAVGDTEAFF TGTGCCAGCTCACAAGCCGTCGGGGACACTGAAGCTTTCTTT TRBJ1-1 TRBV18 NA NA
CASSQLTSGANVLTF TGTGCCAGCAGCCAGTTAACCTCTGGGGCCAACGTCCTGACTTTC TRBJ2-6 TRBV7-2 few NA
CASSRPTASFVEQYF TGCGCCAGCTCTAGACCGACTGCCAGCTTTGTGGAGCAGTACTTC TRBJ2-7 TRBV10-1 NA NA
CAIRAGRGQETQYF TGTGCCATCAGAGCGGGCCGGGGGCAAGAGACCCAGTACTTC TRBJ2-5 TRBV10-3 NA NA
CASSLGRGSNSYEQYF TGTGCCAGCAGCTTAGGGCGGGGCAGTAATTCCTACGAGCAGTACTTC TRBJ2-7 TRBV11-2 NA NA
CSARGLGTQYF TGCAGTGCTAGAGGCCTCGGGACGCAGTATTTT TRBJ2-3 TRBV20-1 NA NA
CASSSDRAIYGYTF TGCGCCAGCAGCTCGGACAGGGCCATATATGGCTACACCTTC TRBJ1-2 TRBV5-1 NA TRBD1
CASSFGQLTGELFF TGTGCCAGCAGTTTTGGGCAGCTAACCGGGGAGCTGTTTTTT TRBJ2-2 TRBV27 NA NA
CASSSDPEAYNEQFF TGTGCCAGCAGCTCCGACCCCGAGGCCTACAATGAGCAGTTCTTC TRBJ2-1 TRBV11-2 NA NA
CASSLWTGARNTEAFF TGTGCCAGCAGTTTATGGACAGGGGCTAGGAACACTGAAGCTTTCTTT TRBJ1-1 TRBV27 NA TRBD1
CSVAGTGGNTIYF TGCAGCGTTGCCGGGACAGGAGGAAACACCATATATTTT TRBJ1-3 TRBV29-1 once TRBD1
CASMIGTGVNYGYTF TGCGCCAGCATGATTGGGACAGGGGTAAACTATGGCTACACCTTC TRBJ1-2 TRBV5-1 NA TRBD1
CASSDRGNTEAFF TGTGCCAGTTCCGACAGGGGAAACACTGAAGCTTTCTTT TRBJ1-1 TRBV19 few TRBD1
CASSVDQVRFGAFF TGTGCCAGCAGCGTAGACCAGGTACGTTTTGGAGCTTTCTTT TRBJ1-1 TRBV9 NA NA
CASAGTGPHEQYF TGTGCCAGCGCCGGGACAGGGCCCCATGAGCAGTACTTC TRBJ2-7 TRBV6-5 NA TRBD1
CASSLVQGNEQYF TGTGCCAGCAGTTTGGTACAGGGGAACGAGCAGTACTTC TRBJ2-7 TRBV27 NA TRBD1
CASSLDWGAEAFF TGTGCCAGCAGCTTAGATTGGGGCGCTGAAGCTTTCTTT TRBJ1-1 TRBV7-9 NA NA
CASSGDNEKLFF TGTGCCAGCTCGGGGGATAATGAAAAACTGTTTTTT TRBJ1-4 TRBV10-3 NA NA
CASSPRGYNEQFF TGTGCCAGCAGTCCCAGGGGATACAATGAGCAGTTCTTC TRBJ2-1 TRBV27 once NA
CASSLLGVNYGYTF TGTGCCAGCAGCTTATTGGGAGTTAACTATGGCTACACCTTC TRBJ1-2 TRBV7-8 NA NA
CASSEGQSYEQYF TGTGCCAGCAGCGAGGGACAGAGCTACGAGCAGTACTTC TRBJ2-7 TRBV9 once TRBD1
CASSFPPGTGNYEQYF TGTGCCAGCAGCTTCCCCCCCGGGACAGGGAACTACGAGCAGTACTTC TRBJ2-7 TRBV7-9 NA TRBD1
CASSLQTGAGYTF TGTGCCAGCAGCTTACAGACAGGGGCTGGCTACACCTTC TRBJ1-2 TRBV7-9 NA TRBD1
CASQDLRGYTDTQYF TGTGCCAGCCAGGACCTAAGGGGGTATACAGATACGCAGTATTTT TRBJ2-3 TRBV25-1 NA NA
CASSLAGLMKSSGANVLTF TGTGCCAGCAGCTTAGCTGGACTGATGAAGAGCTCTGGGGCCAACGTCCTGACTTTC TRBJ2-6 TRBV7-8 NA NA
CSAVQGYGYTF TGCAGCGCTGTACAGGGTTATGGCTACACCTTC TRBJ1-2 TRBV29-1 NA NA
CASSGTSGSTYEQYF TGTGCCAGCAGTGGAACTAGCGGGAGTACCTACGAGCAGTACTTC TRBJ2-7 TRBV2 NA TRBD2
CASSQEGTGYVTNEKLFF TGTGCCAGCAGCCAAGAGGGGACAGGGTATGTTACTAATGAAAAACTGTTTTTT TRBJ1-4 TRBV4-2 NA TRBD1
CASSLQTGGGYTF TGCGCCAGCAGCTTGCAGACAGGCGGGGGCTACACCTTC TRBJ1-2 TRBV5-1 NA NA
CASTLSTSGSYEQYF TGTGCCAGCACCCTTTCGACTAGCGGGAGCTACGAGCAGTACTTC TRBJ2-7 TRBV11-2 NA TRBD2
CAWSLGDTYEQYF TGTGCCTGGAGTCTGGGGGACACCTACGAGCAGTACTTC TRBJ2-7 TRBV30 NA NA
CASSPLGYEQYF TGTGCCAGCAGTCCCCTAGGATACGAGCAGTACTTC TRBJ2-7 TRBV28 NA NA
CASSLDEGLEQYF TGCGCCAGCAGCTTGGACGAGGGTTTGGAGCAGTACTTC TRBJ2-7 TRBV5-1 NA NA
CSARRYNEQFF TGCAGTGCTAGGCGCTACAATGAGCAGTTCTTC TRBJ2-1 TRBV20-1 NA NA
CASGSEPSGEGHYTF TGCGCCAGCGGCTCGGAACCCTCAGGGGAAGGCCACTACACCTTC TRBJ1-2 TRBV5-1 once NA
CASSFETGDYGYTF TGTGCCAGCAGCTTTGAGACAGGCGACTATGGCTACACCTTC TRBJ1-2 TRBV7-9 NA NA
CASSSETRGQFHEQFF TGTGCCAGCAGTTCGGAGACGAGGGGGCAGTTCCATGAGCAGTTCTTC TRBJ2-1 TRBV28 NA TRBD1
CASRPREGQPQHF TGTGCCAGTAGGCCTAGGGAGGGCCAGCCCCAGCATTTT TRBJ1-5 TRBV19 once NA
CASSVVTGSSYNEQFF TGTGCCAGCAGCGTAGTAACGGGGAGCTCCTACAATGAGCAGTTCTTC TRBJ2-1 TRBV9 once NA
CASSQGSSAQETQYF TGCGCCAGCAGCCAAGGTAGTAGCGCGCAAGAGACCCAGTACTTC TRBJ2-5 TRBV4-1 NA NA